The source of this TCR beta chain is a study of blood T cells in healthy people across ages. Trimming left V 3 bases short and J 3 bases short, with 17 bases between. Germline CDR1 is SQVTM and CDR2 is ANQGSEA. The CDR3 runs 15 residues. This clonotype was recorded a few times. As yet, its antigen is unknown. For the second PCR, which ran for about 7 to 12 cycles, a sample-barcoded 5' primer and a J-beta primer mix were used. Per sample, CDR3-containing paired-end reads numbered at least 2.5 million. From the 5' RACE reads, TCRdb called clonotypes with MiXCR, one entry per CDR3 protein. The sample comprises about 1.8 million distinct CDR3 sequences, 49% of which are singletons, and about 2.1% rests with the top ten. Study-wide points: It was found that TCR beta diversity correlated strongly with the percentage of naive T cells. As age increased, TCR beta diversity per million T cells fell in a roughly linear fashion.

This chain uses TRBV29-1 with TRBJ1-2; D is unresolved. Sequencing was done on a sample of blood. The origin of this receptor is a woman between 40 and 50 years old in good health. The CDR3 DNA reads TGCAGCGTTGACAACCCTCAAGGATGGGACTATGGCTACACCTTC. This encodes CSVDNPQGWDYGYTF.